The rows below give T cell receptor beta chains drawn from one sample of a study of cytomegalovirus exposure and HLA in healthy donors. Repertoires were generated with immunoSEQ multiplex PCR, while TCRdb's copy carries only in-frame clones and drops some. This sample has some 98,000 clones, with about four fifths found just once. The specimen sequenced was PBMCs. The origin of the receptors is a female donor in good health and CMV-seropositive. The CDR3 runs from the conserved cysteine through the conserved F or W. Fields, in order: clone size, V gene, J gene, D gene, CDR3 protein, CDR3 DNA. D genes are given only for firm matches. Rows give clone size only sometimes, using once, few, many, or a class for an expanded clone.

clone size: -; V gene: TRBV2; J gene: TRBJ1-1; D gene: -; CDR3 protein: CASNVTAGTEAFF; CDR3 DNA: TGTGCCAGCAACGTAACAGCCGGCACTGAAGCTTTCTTT
clone size: -; V gene: TRBV19; J gene: TRBJ2-3; D gene: -; CDR3 protein: CASSIRTGAGDTQYF; CDR3 DNA: TGTGCCAGTAGTATTCGGACGGGCGCGGGTGATACGCAGTATTTT
clone size: -; V gene: TRBV6-6; J gene: TRBJ2-5; D gene: TRBD1; CDR3 protein: CASTAGTGLGETQYF; CDR3 DNA: TGTGCCAGCACTGCCGGGACAGGGTTGGGAGAGACCCAGTACTTC
clone size: -; V gene: TRBV7-9; J gene: TRBJ2-4; D gene: -; CDR3 protein: CASSLAGTVNIQYF; CDR3 DNA: TGTGCCAGCAGCTTAGCCGGGACTGTAAACATTCAGTACTTC
clone size: -; V gene: TRBV11-2; J gene: TRBJ1-4; D gene: -; CDR3 protein: CASSLSGGEYEKLFF; CDR3 DNA: TGTGCCAGCAGCTTATCGGGGGGAGAATATGAAAAACTGTTTTTT
clone size: few; V gene: TRBV5-6; J gene: TRBJ2-2; D gene: -; CDR3 protein: CASSLGLGELFF; CDR3 DNA: TGTGCCAGCAGCTTGGGTCTCGGGGAGCTGTTTTTT
clone size: -; V gene: TRBV30; J gene: TRBJ1-1; D gene: TRBD1; CDR3 protein: CAWSEGQGTEAFF; CDR3 DNA: TGTGCCTGGAGTGAAGGACAGGGGACTGAAGCTTTCTTT
clone size: -; V gene: TRBV5-5; J gene: TRBJ2-3; D gene: TRBD2; CDR3 protein: CASSPRVASGSADTQYF; CDR3 DNA: TGTGCCAGCAGCCCGAGGGTCGCTAGCGGGAGCGCAGATACGCAGTATTTT
clone size: -; V gene: TRBV5-6; J gene: TRBJ1-5; D gene: TRBD1; CDR3 protein: CASSRGTVNQPQHF; CDR3 DNA: TGTGCCAGCAGCCGCGGGACAGTAAATCAGCCCCAGCATTTT
clone size: few; V gene: TRBV6-5; J gene: TRBJ1-1; D gene: TRBD1; CDR3 protein: CASSRTGGRTEAFF; CDR3 DNA: TGTGCCAGCAGTCGGACAGGGGGTCGCACTGAAGCTTTCTTT
clone size: -; V gene: TRBV5-4; J gene: TRBJ2-7; D gene: TRBD1; CDR3 protein: CASSFPGTGLYEQYF; CDR3 DNA: TGTGCCAGCAGCTTCCCCGGGACAGGGCTCTACGAGCAGTACTTC
clone size: -; V gene: TRBV9; J gene: TRBJ2-1; D gene: TRBD2; CDR3 protein: CASSAGLAEYNEQFF; CDR3 DNA: TGTGCCAGCAGCGCGGGACTAGCGGAATACAATGAGCAGTTCTTC
clone size: -; V gene: TRBV6-5; J gene: TRBJ2-1; D gene: TRBD1; CDR3 protein: CASSSRDRDNEQFF; CDR3 DNA: TGTGCCAGCAGTTCCCGGGACAGAGACAATGAGCAGTTCTTC
clone size: -; V gene: TRBV6-5; J gene: TRBJ1-2; D gene: TRBD1; CDR3 protein: CASSPDRSYGYTF; CDR3 DNA: TGTGCCAGCAGCCCGGACAGGAGCTATGGCTACACCTTC
clone size: -; V gene: TRBV7-3; J gene: TRBJ2-1; D gene: TRBD2; CDR3 protein: CASSLELAGVVGEQFF; CDR3 DNA: TGTGCCAGCAGCCTCGAACTAGCGGGAGTTGTAGGTGAGCAGTTCTTC
clone size: few; V gene: TRBV7-6; J gene: TRBJ1-1; D gene: -; CDR3 protein: CASSLGGERTEAFF; CDR3 DNA: TGTGCCAGCAGCTTAGGGGGGGAAAGGACTGAAGCTTTCTTT
clone size: -; V gene: TRBV19; J gene: TRBJ2-1; D gene: TRBD2; CDR3 protein: CASGTSEQFF; CDR3 DNA: TGTGCCAGCGGGACTAGCGAGCAGTTCTTC
clone size: -; V gene: TRBV7-9; J gene: TRBJ2-7; D gene: -; CDR3 protein: CASSRDRVWEQYF; CDR3 DNA: TGTGCCAGCAGCCGGGATCGCGTTTGGGAGCAGTACTTC
clone size: -; V gene: TRBV11-2; J gene: TRBJ2-7; D gene: TRBD2; CDR3 protein: CASSLDGTSGSLPSYEQYF; CDR3 DNA: TGTGCCAGCAGCTTAGACGGGACTAGCGGGAGCCTCCCCTCCTACGAGCAGTACTTC
clone size: -; V gene: TRBV5-6; J gene: TRBJ1-1; D gene: -; CDR3 protein: CASSLGAGTEAFF; CDR3 DNA: TGTGCCAGCAGCTTGGGGGCAGGCACTGAAGCTTTCTTT
clone size: -; V gene: TRBV19; J gene: TRBJ2-5; D gene: TRBD2; CDR3 protein: CASNAGGRETQYF; CDR3 DNA: TGTGCCAGTAACGCGGGGGGGAGGGAGACCCAGTACTTC
clone size: -; V gene: TRBV5-4; J gene: TRBJ2-7; D gene: -; CDR3 protein: CASSPEALGEQYF; CDR3 DNA: TGTGCCAGCAGCCCGGAGGCGCTGGGGGAGCAGTACTTC
clone size: -; V gene: TRBV5-4; J gene: TRBJ1-6; D gene: TRBD1; CDR3 protein: CASSNRDRDRSPLHF; CDR3 DNA: TGTGCCAGCAGCAACCGGGACAGGGATCGTTCACCCCTCCACTTT
clone size: -; V gene: TRBV9; J gene: TRBJ2-2; D gene: -; CDR3 protein: CASSVAKGHPSNTGELFF; CDR3 DNA: TGTGCCAGCAGCGTAGCTAAAGGACACCCCTCTAACACCGGGGAGCTGTTTTTT
clone size: -; V gene: TRBV19; J gene: TRBJ1-3; D gene: -; CDR3 protein: CASLNQTADSGNTIYF; CDR3 DNA: TGTGCCAGTTTAAATCAGACTGCGGATTCTGGAAACACCATATATTTT
clone size: -; V gene: TRBV11-2; J gene: TRBJ2-7; D gene: -; CDR3 protein: CASSLEYMPYEQYF; CDR3 DNA: TGTGCCAGCAGCTTAGAATACATGCCCTACGAGCAGTACTTC
clone size: -; V gene: TRBV6-6; J gene: TRBJ1-1; D gene: -; CDR3 protein: CASSDISDSLEAFF; CDR3 DNA: TGTGCCAGCAGTGACATCTCGGACAGCCTTGAAGCTTTCTTT
clone size: -; V gene: TRBV6-5; J gene: TRBJ1-5; D gene: TRBD1; CDR3 protein: CASRIDRVSNQPQHF; CDR3 DNA: TGTGCCAGCAGGATTGACAGGGTGAGCAATCAGCCCCAGCATTTT
clone size: -; V gene: TRBV4-1; J gene: TRBJ2-3; D gene: TRBD1; CDR3 protein: CASSQSPGTGTTITDTQYF; CDR3 DNA: TGCGCCAGCAGCCAAAGTCCCGGGACAGGGACTACTATCACAGATACGCAGTATTTT
clone size: -; V gene: TRBV7-8; J gene: TRBJ1-3; D gene: -; CDR3 protein: CASREPGNTIYF; CDR3 DNA: TGTGCCAGCAGGGAGCCTGGAAACACCATATATTTT
clone size: -; V gene: TRBV5-4; J gene: TRBJ2-2; D gene: TRBD2; CDR3 protein: CASSREPSVAGVNTGELFF; CDR3 DNA: TGTGCCAGCAGCCGGGAACCTTCGGTAGCGGGAGTTAACACCGGGGAGCTGTTTTTT
clone size: -; V gene: TRBV5-1; J gene: TRBJ2-5; D gene: -; CDR3 protein: CASSLGRTQETQYF; CDR3 DNA: TGCGCCAGCAGCTTGGGGCGGACACAAGAGACCCAGTACTTC
clone size: -; V gene: TRBV19; J gene: TRBJ2-2; D gene: TRBD1; CDR3 protein: CASSTISTGAADLLFF; CDR3 DNA: TGTGCCAGTAGTACCATCTCGACAGGGGCCGCGGATCTGCTGTTTTTT